Each of the 10 T cell receptor beta chains below was sequenced from the same sample in a study of identical twins. TCRdb itself ran the 5' RACE reads through MiXCR, one entry per CDR3 protein. The table includes 450,000 to 500,000 distinct CDR3 sequences, roughly an eighth detected once. This same sample was also taken into another study, of yellow fever vaccine responses in identical twins.

The specimen sequenced was CD4+ T cells sorted from blood. The receptors come from a woman aged 18-29 years in good health.

The rearrangement links TRBV3-1 to TRBJ2-1, with D possibly being TRBD1 or TRBD2 (6 bases each). The germline V gene encodes CDR1 LGHDT and CDR2 YNNKEL (reference sequence). Trimming cost V 0 bases and J 7 bases, with 19 bases left between them. This CDR3 has 17 residues. The CDR3 here is CASSQDIKWGAGNEQFF. CDR3 DNA: TGTGCCAGCAGCCAAGATATAAAGTGGGGGGCCGGGAATGAGCAGTTCTTC.

The rearrangement uses TRBV3-1 and TRBJ2-3, with D tentatively TRBD2 (6 bases). The CDR3 consists of 14 residues. The V and J ends lost 1 base and 3 bases respectively, with 8 bases between them. Germline V gene data show CDR1 as LGHDT and CDR2 as YNNKEL (reference sequence). The CDR3 spells CASSQGTTTDTQYF. The CDR3 DNA sequence: TGTGCCAGCAGCCAAGGGACTACTACAGATACGCAGTATTTT.

This chain links TRBV19 with TRBJ1-5; 12 bases align to TRBD1. The germline V gene encodes CDR1 LNHDA and CDR2 SQIVND (reference sequence). This CDR3 contains 16 residues. The V segment lost 7 bases and the J segment 7 bases; nucleotides outside the gene matches: 11. As DNA, the CDR3 is TGTGCCAGTACCCCATCAGGGACAGGGGGCGAACAGCCCCAGCATTTT. This sequence encodes CASTPSGTGGEQPQHF. Filled out from reference TRBV19 and TRBJ1-5, the complete variable domain reads DGGITQSPKYLFRKEGQNVTLSCEQNLNHDAMYWYRQDPGQGLRLIYYSQIVNDFQKGDIAEGYSVSREKKESFPLTVTSAQKNPTAFYLCASTPSGTGGEQPQHFGDGTRLSIL.

This clonotype has a count of ten or more. The chain has TRBV14 and TRBJ2-1; tentative D call: TRBD2 (6 bases). Germline CDR1 reads SGHDN; CDR2 reads FVKESK. The CDR3 is 13 amino acids. V gave up 4 bases and J gave up 12 bases, with 16 bases separating them. As DNA, the CDR3 is TGTGCCAGCAGCCTGCTAGCGCTGGGTGTGCAGTTCTTC. It is translated as CASSLLALGVQFF.

Many counts were recorded for this clonotype. The rearrangement joins TRBV7-2 to TRBJ2-1; TRBD2 matches at 7 bases. The CDR3 spans 16 residues. Germline V gene lookup returns CDR1 SGHTA and CDR2 FQGNSA. Unmatched junction bases numbered 8, after V lost 2 bases and J lost 4 bases. CDR3 protein: CASSLYASGAYNEQFF. The CDR3, as DNA: TGTGCCAGCAGCTTATATGCGAGCGGGGCATACAATGAGCAGTTCTTC.

This clonotype came up many times. The chain carries TRBV3-1 and TRBJ2-4, with TRBD1 matching 7 bases. With 4 bases clipped from V and 10 bases from J, the junction kept 4 bases outside the gene matches. Per the germline V gene, CDR1 is LGHDT and CDR2 is YNNKEL (reference sequence). This CDR3 is 12 amino acids long. CDR3: CASSLGQNIQYF. The CDR3 region has the DNA TGTGCCAGCAGCCTGGGACAGAATATTCAGTACTTC.

This clonotype has a handful of counts. This chain uses TRBV7-2 with TRBJ2-7; 12 nucleotides agree with TRBD2. Germline CDR1 SGHTA, CDR2 FQGNSA. The CDR3 is made up of 15 amino acids. The V gene end was trimmed by 0 bases and the J gene end by 4 bases; junction bases not matched to a gene: 1. This chain's CDR3 is CASSLATSGGYEQYF. CDR3 nucleotide sequence: TGTGCCAGCAGCTTAGCGACTAGCGGGGGATACGAGCAGTACTTC. The full variable domain, its missing parts supplied by reference TRBV7-2 and TRBJ2-7, is GAGVSQSPSNKVTEKGKDVELRCDPISGHTALYWYRQSLGQGLEFLIYFQGNSAPDKSGLPSDRFSAERTGGSVSTLTIQRTQQEDSAVYLCASSLATSGGYEQYFGPGTRLTVT.

This chain connects TRBV28 to TRBJ2-7, with a tentative D call TRBD2 (6 bases). V was pared by 2 bases and J by 4 bases, with 12 bases between. The CDR3 runs to 14 residues. Germline lookup yields CDR1 MDHEN and CDR2 SYDVKM. DNA of the CDR3: TGTGCCAGCAGTTTAGGAGGGGCTGGATACGAGCAGTACTTC. Its protein product is CASSLGGAGYEQYF.

V and J are TRBV7-6 and TRBJ2-7, with D unresolved. CDR1 and CDR2 (germline): SGHVS, FNYEAQ. V lost 5 bases and J 6 bases, leaving 17 bases between the germline ends. The CDR3 sequence is 14 residues long. The CDR3 DNA reads TGTGCCAGCAGCCCCCGAGCCTTTGATGGCGAGCAGTACTTC. Translation gives CASSPRAFDGEQYF.

Many counts were recorded for this clonotype. The chain employs TRBV6-5 and TRBJ2-1, with D possibly being TRBD2 (5 bases). The CDR3 runs 13 residues. The V end was cut by 2 bases, the J end by 10 bases, with 12 bases between. The germline V gene has CDR1 MNHEY and CDR2 SVGAGI. The CDR3, as DNA: TGTGCCAGCAGTTACAATAGGCCGGGGGAGCAGTTCTTC. Protein sequence: CASSYNRPGEQFF.